This TCR beta chain was sequenced during a study of blood T cells in healthy people across ages. Notes on the study in general: Researchers said unsorted PBMCs prevented a conclusive naive versus antigen-experienced comparison.

Points on this clonotype: Its specificity is not known.

V lost 7 bases to trimming and J lost 1 base, with 5 bases between them. This CDR3 is built from 11 residues. Looked up from germline, CDR1 is MDHEN and CDR2 is SYDVKM. Primed by a sample-barcoded 5' primer and a J-beta primer mix, a second PCR proceeded for about 6 to 11 cycles. Each cDNA molecule was tagged by a template-switch adaptor with 12 random nucleotides. TCRdb used MiXCR to reprocess the 5' RACE reads, holding one entry per CDR3 protein. The top ten hold over 20% of the sample, which has around 970,000 distinct CDR3 sequences, approximately 50% seen once. The study recruited healthy Caucasian donors from Russia who were aged about 6 to 90.

Sample: blood. The chain couples TRBV28 to TRBJ2-7; D is unresolved. The source of this sequence is an older woman in good health. CDR3 nucleotides: TGTGCCAGCAAGACTTCCTACGAGCAGTACTTC. Residues: CASKTSYEQYF.